This TCR beta chain was obtained from a study of shared clonotypes between healthy human individuals. Donors, healthy HIV-negative adults, lacked recent acute infections or vaccinations. From CD4+ cells came CD45RA+ naive and CD45RA-negative memory subsets. V was cut by 4 bases and J by 5 bases, with 22 bases left in between. The CDR3 totals 17 residues. Germline loops: CDR1 MNHEY, CDR2 SMNVEV (reference sequence). Regarding the study as a whole: There were few donors, and this limited the genetic and exposure-history diversity represented.

Produced via immunoSEQ multiplex PCR; TCRdb's table is partial and in-frame only. The table includes 2 million to 3 million clones, roughly nine tenths detected once. Concerning this clone: The antigen is not known.

The sample consisted of naive CD4+ T cells sorted from blood. Regarding subset: CD45RA+ positively selected. This sequence was found in a man aged 18-30 years in good health. The chain couples TRBV27 to TRBJ2-3; D not certain. DNA of the CDR3: TGTGCCAGCAGTTCACCCCAGCGCTCTGGTCGCATAGATACGCAGTATTTT. Translated: CASSSPQRSGRIDTQYF.